This T cell receptor (beta chain) derives from a study of molecular identifiers for immune sequencing clone quantification. The V and J ends lost 6 bases and 3 bases respectively, with 15 bases between them. The CDR3 consists of 14 residues. Germline assignment: CDR1 MNHEY and CDR2 SMNVEV (reference sequence). Making the bulk TCR libraries relied on previously described methods and listed TCR primers. TCRdb passed the PCR reads through MiXCR, listing each CDR3 protein once. The top ten hold 0.85% of the sample, which has about 640,000 distinct CDR3 sequences, 20% seen once. With 10%, 30% or 50% of RNA, 20,000 to 1,000,000 naive CD8 T cells were sequenced. Naive CD8 T cells were sorted as CD8+CD4-CCR7+CD45RA+.

The sequenced sample consisted of naive CD8+ T cells from blood, with Jurkat cell RNA spiked in. Stated subset: FACS-sorted CD8+CD4-CCR7+CD45RA+ naive T cells. The TCR comes from a human donor in good health. Some libraries in this study had Jurkat cell RNA spiked in. The chain is built from TRBV27 and TRBJ2-7, with a tentative D call TRBD1 (6 bases). The chain's CDR3 is CASSLQATGYEQYF. For the CDR3, the DNA is TGTGCCAGCAGCCTGCAAGCGACAGGCTACGAGCAGTACTTC.